A selection of T cell receptor beta chains follows, all from one sample in a study of CD8+ T cells in alopecia areata. Profiled with immunoSEQ multiplex PCR; TCRdb holds only in-frame clones, not every one. The sample contains some 100,000 clones, 35% to 40% of which appear only once. The sequenced sample consisted of CD4+ T cells sorted from blood. These receptors were collected from a human donor with alopecia areata. CDR3s include the opening cysteine and the closing phenylalanine or tryptophan. D genes are given only for firm matches. Clone size is given for some rows only: seen once, a few or many times, or a class if the clone is expanded.

J gene	clone size	D gene	V gene	CDR3 DNA	CDR3 protein
TRBJ2-5	-	-	TRBV29-1	TGCAGCGCGATGAAGGGAAGAGAGACCCAGTACTTC	CSAMKGRETQYF
TRBJ2-2	-	-	TRBV29-1	TGCAGCGTTGAAGATCCGGGGTCCGGGGAGCTGTTTTTT	CSVEDPGSGELFF
TRBJ2-7	-	-	TRBV29-1	TGCAGCGCCGGACGTGGGGGGAACGGCGAGCAGTACTTC	CSAGRGGNGEQYF
TRBJ2-5	few	-	TRBV28	TGTGCCAGCAGTTTGGGGCAGGTGAAGACCCAGTACTTC	CASSLGQVKTQYF
TRBJ2-2	few	-	TRBV29-1	TGCAGCGTTGGGTTCTTGGGGCGCGAACTGTTTTTT	CSVGFLGRELFF
TRBJ1-5	-	TRBD1	TRBV30	TGTGCCTGGAAGTCCGGACAGGGCAATCAGCCCCAGCATTTT	CAWKSGQGNQPQHF
TRBJ2-1	few	TRBD2	TRBV28	TGTGCCAGCAGTCCCAGACTAGCGAGGGGGTTTAAGTATGGTGAGCAGTTCTTC	CASSPRLARGFKYGEQFF
TRBJ2-5	-	TRBD2	TRBV29-1	TGCAGCGTTGATGCAGCGGGGGGTAGGGAGACCCAGTACTTC	CSVDAAGGRETQYF
TRBJ2-3	-	-	TRBV4-3	TGCGCCAGCAGCCAAGAGAGGACAGATACGCAGTATTTT	CASSQERTDTQYF
TRBJ2-1	few	-	TRBV29-1	TGCAGCGTCGACTTACCAAGCTCCTACAATGAGCAGTTCTTC	CSVDLPSSYNEQFF
TRBJ2-1	-	TRBD1	TRBV5-4	TGTGCCAGCAGCCCAGGACAGGGGAGCTCCTACAATGAGCAGTTCTTC	CASSPGQGSSYNEQFF
TRBJ2-2	few	TRBD1	TRBV29-1	TGCAGCGTTTCGGACAGGGGGCTGGCCGGGGAGCTGTTTTTT	CSVSDRGLAGELFF
TRBJ2-1	-	-	TRBV5-1	TGCGCCAGCAGCTTGGGGCAAGAGGGGGATGAGCAGTTCTTC	CASSLGQEGDEQFF
TRBJ1-1	few	TRBD1	TRBV29-1	TGCAGCGTCGTCATCCTGCTACGCAGGGGGCGATGGATGAACACTGAAGCTTTCTTT	CSVVILLRRGRWMNTEAFF
TRBJ1-2	-	-	TRBV30	TGTGCCTGGAGTTATCAGGGGAAGATCGGCTACACCTTC	CAWSYQGKIGYTF
TRBJ1-4	-	-	TRBV29-1	TGCAGCGTTCTGGGGGGTGGTGAAAAACTGTTTTTT	CSVLGGGEKLFF
TRBJ2-5	-	-	TRBV29-1	TGCAACGGGGTGGTAGGTCTAAAAGAGACCCAGTACTTC	CNGVVGLKETQYF
TRBJ2-5	-	TRBD2	TRBV5-1	TGCGCCAGCAGCTTGGCCCGGGACTACCGGAGTGGGGAGACCCAGTACTTC	CASSLARDYRSGETQYF
TRBJ2-3	few	-	TRBV18	TGTGCCAGCTCACGCTCCTTGGATACGCAGTATTTT	CASSRSLDTQYF
TRBJ2-5	-	TRBD2	TRBV7-9	TGTGCCAGCAGCTTCGGACTAGTCCAAGAGACCCAGTACTTC	CASSFGLVQETQYF
TRBJ1-1	few	TRBD1	TRBV19	TGTGCCAGTAGTTCCGGACAGGGTAGCACTGAAGCTTTCTTT	CASSSGQGSTEAFF
TRBJ2-1	few	TRBD1	TRBV28	TGTGCCAGCAGTCCCCCTAGGGGGCCCTACAATGAGCAGTTCTTC	CASSPPRGPYNEQFF
TRBJ2-3	-	TRBD2	TRBV2	TGTGCCAGCAGGGGGAGGGCAGATACGCAGTATTTT	CASRGRADTQYF
TRBJ2-7	-	TRBD2	TRBV29-1	TGCAGCGGGGTGGGCTCACCTAGCGGGAGGGCCTACGAGCAGTACTTC	CSGVGSPSGRAYEQYF
TRBJ2-1	-	TRBD2	TRBV2	TGTGCCAGCAGGCCCGGGACTAGCGGATACAATGAGCAGTTCTTC	CASRPGTSGYNEQFF
TRBJ1-6	-	-	TRBV7-2	TGTGCCAGCAGCCCCGGTTTGGACTCACCCCTCCACTTT	CASSPGLDSPLHF
TRBJ2-2	-	TRBD2	TRBV9	TGTGCCAGCACCCTAGGTCCGGGACTAGCGGGTGGAATCTGGAGCGGGGAGCTGTTTTTT	CASTLGPGLAGGIWSGELFF
TRBJ2-1	-	TRBD2	TRBV5-1	TGCGCCAGCAGCCTGCTACTAGCGGGGGGCGCCTACAATGAGCAGTTCTTC	CASSLLLAGGAYNEQFF
TRBJ2-1	few	-	TRBV29-1	TGCAGCGTTTCCGTAGGTGGAGGGGGGTTCTTC	CSVSVGGGGFF
TRBJ2-5	few	-	TRBV29-1	TGCAGCGTACAACAGTCTCGGGTGGAGACCCAGTACTTC	CSVQQSRVETQYF